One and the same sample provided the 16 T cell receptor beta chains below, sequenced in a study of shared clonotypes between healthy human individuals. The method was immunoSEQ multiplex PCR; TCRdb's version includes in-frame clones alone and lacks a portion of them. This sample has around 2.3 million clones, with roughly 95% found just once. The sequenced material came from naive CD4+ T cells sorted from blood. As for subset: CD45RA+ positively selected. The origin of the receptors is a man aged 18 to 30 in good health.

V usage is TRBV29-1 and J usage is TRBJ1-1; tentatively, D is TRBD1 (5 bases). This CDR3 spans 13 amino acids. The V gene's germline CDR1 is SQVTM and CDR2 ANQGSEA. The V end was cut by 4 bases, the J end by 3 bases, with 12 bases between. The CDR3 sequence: CSVAPRGDTEAFF. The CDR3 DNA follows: TGCAGCGTTGCCCCTCGGGGGGACACTGAAGCTTTCTTT.

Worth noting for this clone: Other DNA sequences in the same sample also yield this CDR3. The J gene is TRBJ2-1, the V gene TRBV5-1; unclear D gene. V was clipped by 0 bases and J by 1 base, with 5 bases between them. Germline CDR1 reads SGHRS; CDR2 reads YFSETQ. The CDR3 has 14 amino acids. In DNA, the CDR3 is TGCGCCAGCAGCTTGGAGGGATCCTACAATGAGCAGTTCTTC. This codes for CASSLEGSYNEQFF.

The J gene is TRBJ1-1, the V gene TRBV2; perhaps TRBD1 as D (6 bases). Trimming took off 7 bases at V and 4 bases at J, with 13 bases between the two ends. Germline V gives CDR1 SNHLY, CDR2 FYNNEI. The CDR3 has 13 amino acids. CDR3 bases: TGTGCCAGCACGGGGGCGTCGGTCACTGAAGCTTTCTTT. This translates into CASTGASVTEAFF.

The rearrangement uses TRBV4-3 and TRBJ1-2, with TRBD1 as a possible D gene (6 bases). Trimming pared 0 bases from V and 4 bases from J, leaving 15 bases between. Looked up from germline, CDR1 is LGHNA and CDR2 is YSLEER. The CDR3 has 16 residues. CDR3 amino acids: CASSQEGGAGAYGYTF. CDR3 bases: TGCGCCAGCAGCCAAGAAGGGGGGGCAGGGGCCTATGGCTACACCTTC.

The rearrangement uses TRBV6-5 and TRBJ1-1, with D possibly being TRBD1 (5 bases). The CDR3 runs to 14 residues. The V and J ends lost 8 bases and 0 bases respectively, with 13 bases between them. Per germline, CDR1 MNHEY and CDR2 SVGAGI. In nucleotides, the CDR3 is TGTGCCAGCTATCGGGGCGGCATGAACACTGAAGCTTTCTTT. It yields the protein CASYRGGMNTEAFF.

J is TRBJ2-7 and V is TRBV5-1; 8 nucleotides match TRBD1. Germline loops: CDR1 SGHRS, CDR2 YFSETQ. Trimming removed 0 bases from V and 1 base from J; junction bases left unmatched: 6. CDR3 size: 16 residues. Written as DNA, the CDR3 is TGCGCCAGCAGCTTGGGTCCCGACAGGGGATCCTACGAGCAGTACTTC. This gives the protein CASSLGPDRGSYEQYF.

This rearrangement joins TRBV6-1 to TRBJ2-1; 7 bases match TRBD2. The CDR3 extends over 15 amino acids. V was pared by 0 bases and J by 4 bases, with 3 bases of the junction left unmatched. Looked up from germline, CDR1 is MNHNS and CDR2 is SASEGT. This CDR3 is CASSEAGGKYNEQFF. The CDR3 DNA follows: TGTGCCAGCAGTGAAGCGGGAGGGAAATACAATGAGCAGTTCTTC.

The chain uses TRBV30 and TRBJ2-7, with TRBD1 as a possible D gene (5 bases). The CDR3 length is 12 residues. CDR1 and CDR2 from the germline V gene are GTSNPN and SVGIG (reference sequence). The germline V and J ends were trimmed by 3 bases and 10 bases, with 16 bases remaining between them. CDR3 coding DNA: TGTGCCTGGAGCCAGACAGACTTGGGACAGTACTTC. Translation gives CAWSQTDLGQYF.

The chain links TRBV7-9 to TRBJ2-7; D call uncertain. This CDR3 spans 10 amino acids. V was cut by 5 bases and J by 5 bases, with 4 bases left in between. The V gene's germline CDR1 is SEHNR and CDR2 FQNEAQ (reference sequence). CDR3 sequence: CASSPHEQYF. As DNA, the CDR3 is TGTGCCAGCAGCCCCCACGAGCAGTACTTC. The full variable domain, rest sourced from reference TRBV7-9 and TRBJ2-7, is DTGVSQNPRHKITKRGQNVTFRCDPISEHNRLYWYRQTLGQGPEFLTYFQNEAQLEKSRLLSDRFSAERPKGSFSTLEIQRTEQGDSAMYLCASSPHEQYFGPGTRLTVT.

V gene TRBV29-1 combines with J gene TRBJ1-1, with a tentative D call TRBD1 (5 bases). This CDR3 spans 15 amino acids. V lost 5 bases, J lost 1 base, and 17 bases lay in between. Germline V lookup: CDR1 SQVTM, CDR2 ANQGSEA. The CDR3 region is CSVYGIGVRNTEAFF. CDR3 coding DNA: TGCAGCGTTTATGGAATAGGGGTTAGGAACACTGAAGCTTTCTTT.

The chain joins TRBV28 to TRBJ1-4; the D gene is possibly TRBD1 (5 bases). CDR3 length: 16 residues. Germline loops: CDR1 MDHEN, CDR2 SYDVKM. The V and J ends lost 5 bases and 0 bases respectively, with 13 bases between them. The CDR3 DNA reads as TGTGCCAGCAGTCTGCTGGGGGTTGCAACTAATGAAAAACTGTTTTTT. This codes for CASSLLGVATNEKLFF.

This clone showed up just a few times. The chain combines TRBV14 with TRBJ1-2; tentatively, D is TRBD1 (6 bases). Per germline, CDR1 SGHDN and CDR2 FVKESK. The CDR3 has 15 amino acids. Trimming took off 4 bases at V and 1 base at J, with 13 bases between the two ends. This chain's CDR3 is CASSPKPRGNYGYTF. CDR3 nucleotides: TGTGCCAGCAGCCCGAAACCCAGGGGTAACTATGGCTACACCTTC.

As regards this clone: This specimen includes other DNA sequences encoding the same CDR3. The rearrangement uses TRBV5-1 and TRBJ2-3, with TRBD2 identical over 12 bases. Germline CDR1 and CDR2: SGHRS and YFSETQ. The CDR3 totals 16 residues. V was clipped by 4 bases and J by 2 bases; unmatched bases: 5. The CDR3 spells CASSLRTSGNTDTQYF. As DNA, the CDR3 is TGCGCCAGCAGCCTCCGGACTAGCGGGAACACAGATACGCAGTATTTT.

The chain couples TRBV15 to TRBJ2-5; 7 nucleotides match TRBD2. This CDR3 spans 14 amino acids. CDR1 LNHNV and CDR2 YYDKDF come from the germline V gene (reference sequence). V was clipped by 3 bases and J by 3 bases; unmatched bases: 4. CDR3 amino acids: CATSSSGVEETQYF. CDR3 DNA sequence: TGTGCCACCAGCAGCAGCGGGGTAGAAGAGACCCAGTACTTC. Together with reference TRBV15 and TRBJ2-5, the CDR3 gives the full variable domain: DAMVIQNPRYQVTQFGKPVTLSCSQTLNHNVMYWYQQKSSQAPKLLFHYYDKDFNNEADTPDNFQSRRPNTSFCFLDIRSPGLGDTAMYLCATSSSGVEETQYFGPGTRLLVL.

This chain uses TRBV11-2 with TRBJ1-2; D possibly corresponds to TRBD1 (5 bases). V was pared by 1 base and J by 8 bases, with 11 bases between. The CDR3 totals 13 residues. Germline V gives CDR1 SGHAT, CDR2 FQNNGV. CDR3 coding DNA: TGTGCCAGCAGCTTAGGGGGCGCGGAAGGCTACACCTTC. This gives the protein CASSLGGAEGYTF. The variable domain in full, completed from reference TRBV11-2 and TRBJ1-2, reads EAGVAQSPRYKIIEKRQSVAFWCNPISGHATLYWYQQILGQGPKLLIQFQNNGVVDDSQLPKDRFSAERLKGVDSTLKIQPAKLEDSAVYLCASSLGGAEGYTFGSGTRLTVV.

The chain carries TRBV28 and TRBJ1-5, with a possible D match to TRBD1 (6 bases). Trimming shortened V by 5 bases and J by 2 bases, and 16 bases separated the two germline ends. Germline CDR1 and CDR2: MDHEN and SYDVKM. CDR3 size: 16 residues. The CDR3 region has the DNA TGTGCCAGCAGTATTACGCGGGGGGCGGGCAATCAGCCCCAGCATTTT. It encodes CASSITRGAGNQPQHF.